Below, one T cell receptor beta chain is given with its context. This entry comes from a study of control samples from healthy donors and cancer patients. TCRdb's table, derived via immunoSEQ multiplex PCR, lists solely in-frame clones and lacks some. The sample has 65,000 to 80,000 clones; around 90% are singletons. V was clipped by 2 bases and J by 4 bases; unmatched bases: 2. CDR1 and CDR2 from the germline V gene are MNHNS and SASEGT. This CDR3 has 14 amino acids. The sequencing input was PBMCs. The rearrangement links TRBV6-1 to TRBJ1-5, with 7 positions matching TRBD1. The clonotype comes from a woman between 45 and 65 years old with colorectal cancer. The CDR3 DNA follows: TGTGCCAGCAGTGAATCAGGGGGTAATCAGCCCCAGCATTTT. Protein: CASSESGGNQPQHF.